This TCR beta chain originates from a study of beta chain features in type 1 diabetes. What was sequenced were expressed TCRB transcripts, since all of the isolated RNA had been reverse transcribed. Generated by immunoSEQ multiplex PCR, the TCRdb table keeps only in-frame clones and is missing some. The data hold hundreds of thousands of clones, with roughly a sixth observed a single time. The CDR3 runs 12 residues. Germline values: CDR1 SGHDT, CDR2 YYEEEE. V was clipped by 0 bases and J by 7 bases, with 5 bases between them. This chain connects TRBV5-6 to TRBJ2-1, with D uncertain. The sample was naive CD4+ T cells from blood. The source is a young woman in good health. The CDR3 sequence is CASSLGSNEQFF. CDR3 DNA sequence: TGTGCCAGCAGCTTGGGGAGTAATGAGCAGTTCTTC.